This T cell receptor beta chain was retrieved from a study of post-analysis software for immune sequencing data. Study results and caveats: Controls' normalized Chao1 diversity significantly exceeded that of multiple sclerosis patients. In patients, about five TRBV segments were more frequent than in controls, with TRBV5-6, TRBV5-1 and TRBV20-1 among them.

Germline V gene lookup returns CDR1 DFQATT and CDR2 SNEGSKA (reference sequence). V gave up 5 bases and J gave up 3 bases; unmatched junction bases: 17. The CDR3 has 17 residues. For this clonotype: No antigen is known for it.

The TCR beta cDNA libraries carried unique molecular identifiers. TCRdb re-called the PCR reads through MiXCR, storing one row per CDR3 protein. Among about 770,000 distinct CDR3 sequences listed, around 45% were seen once. The V call is TRBV20-1, the J call TRBJ1-2; 8 nucleotides line up with TRBD1. This TCR came from a girl aged 5-17 years with multiple sclerosis. Sequencing was done on a sample of blood. CDR3 bases: TGCAGTGCTGACATAAGCCGGGAGTTACAGGGGGACTATGGCTACACCTTC. Translated, it gives CSADISRELQGDYGYTF.